This TCR beta chain comes out of a study of cytomegalovirus exposure and HLA in healthy donors. Primers included in the PCR were 60 Vbeta and 13 Jbeta primers. The data were produced by immunoSEQ multiplex PCR, yet TCRdb's version contains in-frame clones alone and is incomplete. This sample has more than 140,000 clones, with roughly 80% found just once. Germline loops: CDR1 MNHEY, CDR2 SMNVEV (reference sequence). The CDR3 is 12 residues long. Trimming shortened V by 4 bases and J by 7 bases, and 10 bases separated the two germline ends. Whole-study findings and limits: There was a cluster of highly shared sequence variants that was likely a sequencing artifact.

Notes on this clone: The antigen remains undetermined.

The TCR was taken from a female donor in good health and CMV-seronegative. Sequenced sample: PBMCs. The V and J genes are TRBV27 and TRBJ1-2, with a possible D match to TRBD1 (5 bases). CDR3 residues: CASSSQGAGYTF. As DNA, the CDR3 is TGTGCCAGCAGTTCCCAGGGTGCTGGCTACACCTTC.